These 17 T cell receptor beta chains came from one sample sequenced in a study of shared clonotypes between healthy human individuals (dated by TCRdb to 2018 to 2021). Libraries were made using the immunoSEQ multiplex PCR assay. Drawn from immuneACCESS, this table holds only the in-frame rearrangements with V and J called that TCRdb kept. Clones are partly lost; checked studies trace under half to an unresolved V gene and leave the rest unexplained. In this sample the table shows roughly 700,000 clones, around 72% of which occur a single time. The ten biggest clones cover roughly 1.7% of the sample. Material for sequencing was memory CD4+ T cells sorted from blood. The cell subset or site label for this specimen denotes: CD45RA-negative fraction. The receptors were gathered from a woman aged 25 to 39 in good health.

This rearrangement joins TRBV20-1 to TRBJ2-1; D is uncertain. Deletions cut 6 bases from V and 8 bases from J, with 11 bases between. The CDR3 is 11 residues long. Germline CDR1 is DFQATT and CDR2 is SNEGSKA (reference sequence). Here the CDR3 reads CSAPLGYEQFF. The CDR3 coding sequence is TGCAGTGCCCCCCTCGGGTATGAGCAGTTCTTC.

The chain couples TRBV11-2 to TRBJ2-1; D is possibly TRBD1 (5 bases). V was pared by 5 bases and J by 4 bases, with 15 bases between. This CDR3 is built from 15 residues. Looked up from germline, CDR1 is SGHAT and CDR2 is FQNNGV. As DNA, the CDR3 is TGTGCCAGCAGCATACGGCTAGGGGTTTACAATGAGCAGTTCTTC. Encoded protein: CASSIRLGVYNEQFF.

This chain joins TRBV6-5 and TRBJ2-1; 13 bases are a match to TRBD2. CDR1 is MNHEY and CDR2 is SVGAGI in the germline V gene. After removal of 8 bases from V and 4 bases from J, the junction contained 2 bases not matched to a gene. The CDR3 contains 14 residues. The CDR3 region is CASGGLAGYNEQFF. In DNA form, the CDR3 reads TGTGCCAGCGGGGGACTAGCGGGATACAATGAGCAGTTCTTC.

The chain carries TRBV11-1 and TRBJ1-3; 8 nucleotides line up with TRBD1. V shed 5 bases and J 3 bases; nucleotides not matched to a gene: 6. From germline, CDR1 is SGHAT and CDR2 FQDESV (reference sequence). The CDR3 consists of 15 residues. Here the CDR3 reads CASSPDREFGNTIYF. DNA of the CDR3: TGTGCCAGCAGCCCGGACAGGGAATTTGGAAACACCATATATTTT.

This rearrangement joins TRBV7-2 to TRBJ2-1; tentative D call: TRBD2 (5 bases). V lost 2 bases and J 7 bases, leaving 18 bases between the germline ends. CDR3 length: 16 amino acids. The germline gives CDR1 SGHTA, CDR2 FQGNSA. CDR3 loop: CASSLSWAGLRNEQFF. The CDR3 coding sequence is TGTGCCAGCAGCTTATCATGGGCAGGACTCCGGAATGAGCAGTTCTTC.

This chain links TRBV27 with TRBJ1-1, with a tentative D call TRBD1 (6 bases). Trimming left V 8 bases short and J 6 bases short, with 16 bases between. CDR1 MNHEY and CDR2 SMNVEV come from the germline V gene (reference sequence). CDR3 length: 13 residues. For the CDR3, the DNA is TGTGCCAGCCGGGACACTAAGGCCGCTGAAGCTTTCTTT. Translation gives CASRDTKAAEAFF.

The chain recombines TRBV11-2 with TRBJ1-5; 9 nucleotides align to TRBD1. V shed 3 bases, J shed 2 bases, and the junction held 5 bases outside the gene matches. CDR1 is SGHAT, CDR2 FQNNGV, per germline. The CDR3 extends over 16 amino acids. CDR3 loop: CASSLPDRGGNQPQHF. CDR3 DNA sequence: TGTGCCAGCAGCTTGCCGGACAGGGGAGGCAATCAGCCCCAGCATTTT.

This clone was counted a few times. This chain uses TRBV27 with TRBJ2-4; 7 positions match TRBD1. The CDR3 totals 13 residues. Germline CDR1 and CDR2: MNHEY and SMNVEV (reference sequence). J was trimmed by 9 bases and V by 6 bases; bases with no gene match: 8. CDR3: CASSQTGSSIQYF. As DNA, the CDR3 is TGTGCCAGCAGCCAGACAGGGAGCTCCATTCAGTACTTC.

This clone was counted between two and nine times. The CDR3 region is CASSLTRQPTPGELFF. DNA of the CDR3: TGTGCCAGCAGCTTAACCAGACAGCCTACTCCCGGGGAGCTGTTTTTT. V usage is TRBV7-9 and J usage is TRBJ2-2, with D possibly matching TRBD1 (5 bases). Trimming took 2 bases from V and 6 from J, leaving 16 bases between them. The CDR3 consists of 16 residues. CDR1 and CDR2 from the germline V gene are SEHNR and FQNEAQ (reference sequence). Full variable domain (outside the CDR3, taken from reference TRBV7-9 and TRBJ2-2): DTGVSQNPRHKITKRGQNVTFRCDPISEHNRLYWYRQTLGQGPEFLTYFQNEAQLEKSRLLSDRFSAERPKGSFSTLEIQRTEQGDSAMYLCASSLTRQPTPGELFFGEGSRLTVL.

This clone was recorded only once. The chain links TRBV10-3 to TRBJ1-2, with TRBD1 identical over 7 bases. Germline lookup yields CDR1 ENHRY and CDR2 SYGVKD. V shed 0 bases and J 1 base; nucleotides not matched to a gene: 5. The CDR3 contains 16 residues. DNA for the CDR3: TGTGCCATCAGTGAGTCAACAGGGGCCAATAACTATGGCTACACCTTC. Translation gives CAISESTGANNYGYTF.

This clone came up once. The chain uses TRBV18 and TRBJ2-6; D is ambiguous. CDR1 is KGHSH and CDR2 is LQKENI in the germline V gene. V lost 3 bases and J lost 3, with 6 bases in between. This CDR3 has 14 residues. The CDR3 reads CASSPTVGANVLTF. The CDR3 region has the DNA TGTGCCAGCTCACCCACGGTTGGGGCCAACGTCCTGACTTTC. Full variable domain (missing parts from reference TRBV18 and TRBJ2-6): NAGVMQNPRHLVRRRGQEARLRCSPMKGHSHVYWYRQLPEEGLKFMVYLQKENIIDESGMPKERFSAEFPKEGPSILRIQQVVRGDSAAYFCASSPTVGANVLTFGAGSRLTVL.

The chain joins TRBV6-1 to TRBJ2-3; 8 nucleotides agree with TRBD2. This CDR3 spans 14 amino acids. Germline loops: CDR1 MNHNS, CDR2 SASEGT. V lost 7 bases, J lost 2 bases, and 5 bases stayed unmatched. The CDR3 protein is CASTLAGPTDTQYF. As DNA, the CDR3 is TGTGCCAGCACCTTAGCGGGACCCACAGATACGCAGTATTTT.

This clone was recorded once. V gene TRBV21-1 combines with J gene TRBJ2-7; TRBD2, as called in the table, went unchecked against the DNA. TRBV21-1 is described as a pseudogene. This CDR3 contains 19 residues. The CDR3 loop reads CASSRGTQAAPYSSYEQYF. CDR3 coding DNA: TGTGCCAGCAGCAGGGGGACTCAAGCAGCGCCTTATAGCTCCTACGAGCAGTACTTC.

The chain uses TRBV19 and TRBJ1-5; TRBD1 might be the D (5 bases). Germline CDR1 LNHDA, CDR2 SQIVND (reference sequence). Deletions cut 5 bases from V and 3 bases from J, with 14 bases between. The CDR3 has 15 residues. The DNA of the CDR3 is TGTGCCAGTAGTGCGGCGGGGGGTCACAATCAGCCCCAGCATTTT. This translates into CASSAAGGHNQPQHF.

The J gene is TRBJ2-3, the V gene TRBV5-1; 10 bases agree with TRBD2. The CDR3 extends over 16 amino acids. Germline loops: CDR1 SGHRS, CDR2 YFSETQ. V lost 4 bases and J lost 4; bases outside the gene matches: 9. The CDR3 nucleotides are TGCGCCAGCAGCAAAGATAGCGGGAGGTTGGCAGATACGCAGTATTTT. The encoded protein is CASSKDSGRLADTQYF. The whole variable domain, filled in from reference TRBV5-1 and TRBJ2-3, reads KAGVTQTPRYLIKTRGQQVTLSCSPISGHRSVSWYQQTPGQGLQFLFEYFSETQRNKGNFPGRFSGRQFSNSRSEMNVSTLELGDSALYLCASSKDSGRLADTQYFGPGTRLTVL.

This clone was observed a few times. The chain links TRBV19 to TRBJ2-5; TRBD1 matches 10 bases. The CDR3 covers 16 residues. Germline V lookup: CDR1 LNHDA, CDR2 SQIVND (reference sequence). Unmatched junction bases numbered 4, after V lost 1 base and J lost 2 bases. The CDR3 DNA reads TGTGCCAGTAGTATAGGTGGGACAGGGGAACAAGAGACCCAGTACTTC. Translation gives CASSIGGTGEQETQYF.

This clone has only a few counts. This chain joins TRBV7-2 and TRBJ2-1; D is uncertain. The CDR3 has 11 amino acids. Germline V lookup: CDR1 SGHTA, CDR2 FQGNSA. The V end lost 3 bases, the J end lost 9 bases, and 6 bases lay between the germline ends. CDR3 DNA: TGTGCCAGCAGCTTGCGAGGTGAGCAGTTCTTC. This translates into CASSLRGEQFF.